The source of this T cell receptor (beta chain) is a study of blood T cell repertoires in COVID-19. The CDR3 length is 13 residues. V was cut by 6 bases and J by 1 base, with 9 bases left in between. Assay used: immunoSEQ multiplex PCR; TCRdb lists only in-frame clones, some missing. The table has over 50,000 clones, approximately 84% seen once. The receptor was isolated from a human donor in a cohort sampled during active COVID-19. Sample: peripheral blood. This sequence joins TRBV12-3 or TRBV12-4 and TRBJ1-1; D is possibly TRBD1 (5 bases). CDR3: CASRGLANTEAFF. The CDR3 DNA sequence: TGTGCCAGCAGGGGACTTGCGAACACTGAAGCTTTCTTT.